The next 9 T cell receptor beta chains were all read from a single sample in a study of T-cell reconstitution after alpha-beta-depleted transplantation in children. Unique molecular identifiers were incorporated when the TCRbeta library was constructed. TCRdb reprocessed the PCR reads via MiXCR and lists one record per CDR3 protein. The repertoire has hundreds of thousands of distinct CDR3 sequences, 24% of them found once; the top ten carry about 5%. Here the sequenced sample was PBMCs, mostly from graft donor cells, taken 360 days after TCRalphabeta/CD19-depleted stem cell transplant. Source of these receptors: a female patient aged 2-10 years who had a stem cell transplant for congenital amegakaryocytic thrombocytopenia, so the T cells may come from the graft donor.

This clonotype was detected a few times. This chain joins TRBV28 and TRBJ1-4, with a weak D call TRBD1 (6 bases). This CDR3 spans 15 amino acids. Germline lookup yields CDR1 MDHEN and CDR2 SYDVKM. Between the trimmed V and J ends, which lost 5 bases and 6 bases, there was a span of 16 bases. The CDR3 DNA sequence: TGTGCCAGCAGTCGCCCGGATGGGGGCCATGAAAAACTGTTTTTT. Amino acid sequence: CASSRPDGGHEKLFF.

In its sample, this clonotype was seen a few times. The rearrangement joins TRBV18 to TRBJ1-5, with TRBD1 as a possible D gene (6 bases). The V end was cut by 0 bases, the J end by 6 bases, with 9 bases between. CDR1 is KGHSH and CDR2 is LQKENI in the germline V gene. The CDR3 has 14 residues. The CDR3 loop is CASSPPGQGQPQHF. CDR3 coding DNA: TGTGCCAGCTCACCACCGGGACAAGGTCAGCCCCAGCATTTT.

This clonotype occurred a few times. This sequence joins TRBV11-2 and TRBJ2-1; no clear D. The length of the CDR3 is 13 residues. Per the germline V gene, CDR1 is SGHAT and CDR2 is FQNNGV. V lost 5 bases and J 4 bases, leaving 9 bases between the germline ends. In DNA, the CDR3 is TGTGCCAGCAGCCCTCAGAGTTACAATGAGCAGTTCTTC. Its translation: CASSPQSYNEQFF.

This clonotype came up a few times. V and J are TRBV6-5 and TRBJ2-1; no reliable D call. The CDR3 spans 16 residues. The V gene lost 0 bases and the J gene lost 6 bases, with 15 bases spanning the gap. Per the germline V gene, CDR1 is MNHEY and CDR2 is SVGAGI. The CDR3 DNA follows: TGTGCCAGCAGTTACTCGTCGATATTGTTGATCAATGAGCAGTTCTTC. Translated: CASSYSSILLINEQFF.

The rearrangement joins TRBV18 to TRBJ2-7, with 12 bases lining up with TRBD2. The CDR3 loop spans 16 amino acids. With V trimmed by 6 bases and J by 4 bases, 10 bases remained unmatched. Germline lookup yields CDR1 KGHSH and CDR2 LQKENI. CDR3 DNA: TGTGCCAGCTCCCCTAGCGGGGGGGCCGCCATGTACGAGCAGTACTTC. This gives the protein CASSPSGGAAMYEQYF.

The chain joins TRBV28 to TRBJ2-1, with TRBD2 as a possible D gene (5 bases). Trimming took 5 bases from V and 7 from J, leaving 9 bases between them. Germline values: CDR1 MDHEN, CDR2 SYDVKM. The CDR3 is made up of 12 amino acids. For the CDR3, the DNA is TGTGCCAGCAGTCAGGACTGGAATGAGCAGTTCTTC. This translates into CASSQDWNEQFF.

To note about this clonotype: A read error may produce the germline difference seen at one junction end. V is TRBV3-1 and J is TRBJ2-5, with a tentative D call TRBD2 (6 bases). CDR1 LGHDT and CDR2 YNNKEL come from the germline V gene (reference sequence). The CDR3 is 12 amino acids. The DNA of the CDR3 is TGTGCCAGCAGCCAACTTTTCGGGGAGGTACACTTC. This sequence encodes CASSQLFGEVHF.

This clonotype was counted between two and nine times. The V gene is TRBV3-1, the J gene TRBJ1-4; D unclear. Trimming pared 3 bases from V and 8 bases from J, leaving 13 bases between. Germline values: CDR1 LGHDT, CDR2 YNNKEL (reference sequence). This CDR3 has 14 amino acids. The CDR3 sequence: CASSQLGDREKLFF. The DNA of the CDR3 is TGTGCCAGCAGCCAGCTCGGGGATCGGGAAAAACTGTTTTTT.

This chain links TRBV3-1 with TRBJ1-3; unclear D gene. This CDR3 is 18 amino acids long. The germline gives CDR1 LGHDT, CDR2 YNNKEL (reference sequence). With 1 base removed from V and 1 base from J, the gap between germline ends came to 17 bases. CDR3 sequence: CASSQGPPWVSSGNTIYF. The CDR3 DNA reads as TGTGCCAGCAGCCAAGGCCCTCCCTGGGTGTCATCTGGAAACACCATATATTTT.